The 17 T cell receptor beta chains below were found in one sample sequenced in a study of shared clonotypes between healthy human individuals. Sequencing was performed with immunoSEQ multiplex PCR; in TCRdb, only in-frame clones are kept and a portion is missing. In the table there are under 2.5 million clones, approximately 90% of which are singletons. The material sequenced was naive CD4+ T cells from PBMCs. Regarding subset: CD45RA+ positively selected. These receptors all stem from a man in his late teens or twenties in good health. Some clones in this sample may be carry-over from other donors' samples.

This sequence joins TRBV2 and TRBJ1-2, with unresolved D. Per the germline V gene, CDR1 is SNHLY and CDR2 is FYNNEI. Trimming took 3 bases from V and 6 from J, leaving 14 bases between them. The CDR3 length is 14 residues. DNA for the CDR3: TGTGCCAGCAGTGAGATGCGGGGAGTGGATGGCTACACCTTC. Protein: CASSEMRGVDGYTF.

CDR3 sequence (DNA): TGTGCCAGCAGCTTCCCTAGCGGACTGGATGAGCAGTTCTTC. Translated, it gives CASSFPSGLDEQFF. This chain connects TRBV5-4 to TRBJ2-1, with TRBD2 matching over 7 bases. The length of the CDR3 is 14 residues. CDR1 and CDR2 (germline): SGHNT, YYREEE (reference sequence). With 2 bases clipped from V and 8 bases from J, the junction kept 7 bases outside the gene matches.

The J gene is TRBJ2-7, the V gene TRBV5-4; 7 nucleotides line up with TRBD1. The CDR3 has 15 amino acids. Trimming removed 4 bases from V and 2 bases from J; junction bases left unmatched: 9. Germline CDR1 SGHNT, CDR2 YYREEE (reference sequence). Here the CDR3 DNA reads TGTGCCAGCAGCCTCTTTGACAGGGATGCCTACGAGCAGTACTTC. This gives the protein CASSLFDRDAYEQYF.

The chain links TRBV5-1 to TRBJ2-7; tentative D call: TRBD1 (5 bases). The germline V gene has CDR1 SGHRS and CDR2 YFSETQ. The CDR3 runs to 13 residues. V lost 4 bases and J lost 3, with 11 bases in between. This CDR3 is CASSTRDSYEQYF. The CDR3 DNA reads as TGCGCCAGCAGCACTCGTGACAGCTACGAGCAGTACTTC.

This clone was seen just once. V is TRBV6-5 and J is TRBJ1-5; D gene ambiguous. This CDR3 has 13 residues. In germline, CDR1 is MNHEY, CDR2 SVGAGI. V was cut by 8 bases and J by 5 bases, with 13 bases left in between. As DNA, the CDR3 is TGTGCCAGCGGGAAGGGAAGGGATCAGCCCCAGCATTTT. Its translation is CASGKGRDQPQHF.

CDR3 in amino acids: CASSGRFSSYNEQFF. The CDR3 nucleotides are TGTGCCAGCAGTGGGAGGTTCAGCTCCTACAATGAGCAGTTCTTC. The chain uses TRBV6-1 and TRBJ2-1; TRBD2 might be the D (5 bases). This CDR3 comprises 15 residues. Germline V gives CDR1 MNHNS, CDR2 SASEGT. Trimming shortened V by 4 bases and J by 0 bases, and 10 bases separated the two germline ends.

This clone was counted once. DNA for the CDR3: TGTGCCAGCAGTCCTCTGGACAGGGGAAGGATCGAGCAGTTCTTC. Translated, it gives CASSPLDRGRIEQFF. The gene calls are TRBV6-6 and TRBJ2-1, with 9 positions matching TRBD1. The CDR3 loop spans 15 amino acids. The V gene's germline CDR1 is MNHNY and CDR2 SVGAGI (reference sequence). The junction had 12 bases not matched to a gene; V was cut back by 5 bases and J by 10 bases.

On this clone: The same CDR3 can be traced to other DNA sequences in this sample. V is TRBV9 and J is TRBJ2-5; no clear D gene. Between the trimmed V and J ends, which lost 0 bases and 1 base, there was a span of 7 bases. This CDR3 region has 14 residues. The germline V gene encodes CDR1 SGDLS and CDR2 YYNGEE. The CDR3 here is CASSVGLGQETQYF. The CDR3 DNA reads TGTGCCAGCAGCGTAGGTCTAGGCCAAGAGACCCAGTACTTC.

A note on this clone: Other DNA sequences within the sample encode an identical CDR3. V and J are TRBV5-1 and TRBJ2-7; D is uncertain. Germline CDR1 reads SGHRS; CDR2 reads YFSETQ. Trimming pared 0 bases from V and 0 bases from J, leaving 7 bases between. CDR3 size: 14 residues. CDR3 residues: CASSLEPVSYEQYF. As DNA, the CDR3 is TGCGCCAGCAGCTTGGAGCCCGTCTCCTACGAGCAGTACTTC. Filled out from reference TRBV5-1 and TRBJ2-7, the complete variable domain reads KAGVTQTPRYLIKTRGQQVTLSCSPISGHRSVSWYQQTPGQGLQFLFEYFSETQRNKGNFPGRFSGRQFSNSRSEMNVSTLELGDSALYLCASSLEPVSYEQYFGPGTRLTVT.

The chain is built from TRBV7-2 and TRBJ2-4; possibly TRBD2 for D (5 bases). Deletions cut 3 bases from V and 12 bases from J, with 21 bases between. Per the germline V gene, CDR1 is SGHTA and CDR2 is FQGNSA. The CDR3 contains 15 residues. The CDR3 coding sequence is TGTGCCAGCAGCTTGTTGCTGGTCGGGGATCCGGGTCAGTACTTC. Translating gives CASSLLLVGDPGQYF.

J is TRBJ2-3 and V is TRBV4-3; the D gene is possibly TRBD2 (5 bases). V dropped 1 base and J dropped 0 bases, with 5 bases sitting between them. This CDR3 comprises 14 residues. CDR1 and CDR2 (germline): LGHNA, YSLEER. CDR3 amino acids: CASSQGESTDTQYF. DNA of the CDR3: TGCGCCAGCAGCCAAGGGGAGAGCACAGATACGCAGTATTTT.

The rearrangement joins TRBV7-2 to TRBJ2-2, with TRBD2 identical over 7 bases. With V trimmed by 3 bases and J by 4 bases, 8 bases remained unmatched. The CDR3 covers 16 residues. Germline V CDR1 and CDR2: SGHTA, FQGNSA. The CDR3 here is CASSLGLAVSTGELFF. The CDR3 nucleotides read TGTGCCAGCAGCTTGGGGCTAGCGGTCAGCACCGGGGAGCTGTTTTTT.

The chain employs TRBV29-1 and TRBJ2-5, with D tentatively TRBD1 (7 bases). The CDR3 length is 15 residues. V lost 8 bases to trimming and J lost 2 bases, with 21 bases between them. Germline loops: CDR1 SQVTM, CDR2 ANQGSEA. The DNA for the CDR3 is TGCAGCACTGGGAGGACAGGTGGGGCGCAAGAGACCCAGTACTTC. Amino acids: CSTGRTGGAQETQYF.

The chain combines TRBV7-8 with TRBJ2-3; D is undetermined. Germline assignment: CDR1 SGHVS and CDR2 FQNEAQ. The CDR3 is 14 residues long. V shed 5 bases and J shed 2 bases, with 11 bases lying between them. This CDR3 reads CASSAYSPTDTQYF. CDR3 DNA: TGTGCCAGCAGCGCGTATAGTCCCACAGATACGCAGTATTTT.

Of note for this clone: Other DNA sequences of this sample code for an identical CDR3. This CDR3 is CASSLDAGAYEQYF. CDR3 nucleotides: TGTGCCAGCAGCTTAGATGCAGGGGCCTACGAGCAGTACTTC. The V call is TRBV11-3, the J call TRBJ2-7, with D perhaps matching TRBD1 (6 bases). The V gene's germline CDR1 is SGHNT and CDR2 YENEEA. This CDR3 has 14 amino acids. V gave up 0 bases and J gave up 2 bases, with 8 bases separating them.

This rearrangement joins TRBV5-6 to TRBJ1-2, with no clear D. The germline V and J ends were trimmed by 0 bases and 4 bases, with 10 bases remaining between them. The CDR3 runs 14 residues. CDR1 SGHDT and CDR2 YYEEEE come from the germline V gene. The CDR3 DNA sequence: TGTGCCAGCAGCTTGGAAAACAGCCGCTATGGCTACACCTTC. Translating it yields CASSLENSRYGYTF. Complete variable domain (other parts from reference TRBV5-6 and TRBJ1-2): DAGVTQSPTHLIKTRGQQVTLRCSPKSGHDTVSWYQQALGQGPQFIFQYYEEEERQRGNFPDRFSGHQFPNYSSELNVNALLLGDSALYLCASSLENSRYGYTFGSGTRLTVV.

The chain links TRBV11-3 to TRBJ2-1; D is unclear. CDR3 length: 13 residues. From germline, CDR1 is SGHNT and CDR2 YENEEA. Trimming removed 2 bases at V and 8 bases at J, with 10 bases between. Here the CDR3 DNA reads TGTGCCAGCAGCTTACGCCGGATGGATGAGCAGTTCTTC. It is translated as CASSLRRMDEQFF.